Following are 8 T cell receptor beta chains from one sample sequenced in a study of OX40 agonist ivuxolimab in advanced cancers. TCRdb keeps only in-frame clones here, not all; method: immunoSEQ multiplex PCR. The sample has about 20,000 clones; over 70% are singletons. The sample in question was CD4+ or CD8+ T cells sorted from blood, obtained in a trial of the OX40 agonist ivuxolimab. Receptor source: an adult with an advanced solid tumor such as melanoma, head and neck, liver or kidney cancer.

Only a few counts were recorded for this clone. In nucleotides, the CDR3 is TGTGCCAGCAGTTATCCCCAAGAGACCCAGTACTTC. Translation: CASSYPQETQYF. V and J are TRBV28 and TRBJ2-5; D is ambiguous. CDR3 size: 12 residues. Trimming removed 4 bases from V and 1 base from J, with 4 bases in between. Germline assignment: CDR1 MDHEN and CDR2 SYDVKM.

V usage is TRBV30 and J usage is TRBJ2-1; 7 bases match TRBD2. J was trimmed by 6 bases and V by 1 base; bases with no gene match: 6. The germline V gene encodes CDR1 GTSNPN and CDR2 SVGIG (reference sequence). The CDR3 length is 14 residues. The CDR3 region has the DNA TGTGCCTGGAGTGCTGGACGGGAGGTCAATGAGCAGTTCTTC. It codes for CAWSAGREVNEQFF.

The chain is built from TRBV7-2 and TRBJ1-3, with D tentatively TRBD1 (6 bases). Germline CDR1 is SGHTA and CDR2 is FQGNSA. The CDR3 length is 16 residues. Trimming left V 1 base short and J 0 bases short, with 10 bases between. DNA for the CDR3: TGTGCCAGCAGCTTAGGCCCCAGGGGCTCTGGAAACACCATATATTTT. Translated: CASSLGPRGSGNTIYF.

This chain joins TRBV30 and TRBJ2-7, with 8 bases that match TRBD2. V gave up 5 bases and J gave up 0 bases; unmatched junction bases: 3. The CDR3 has 13 residues. Germline V gene sequence: CDR1 GTSNPN, CDR2 SVGIG (reference sequence). DNA of the CDR3: TGTGCCTGGTCGAGCGGGAGCTCCTACGAGCAGTACTTC. This gives the protein CAWSSGSSYEQYF.

This clone occurred a few times. A much larger clone sits a single nucleotide away, making a read error possible. This rearrangement joins TRBV4-2 to TRBJ2-3; either TRBD1 or TRBD2 may fit D (5 bases each). There are 16 residues in the CDR3. Germline assignment: CDR1 LGHNA and CDR2 YNFKEQ. V was cut by 0 bases and J by 1 base, with 11 bases left in between. CDR3: CASSQEAQGGTDTQYF. In nucleotides, the CDR3 is TGTGCCAGCAGCCAAGAGGCCCAGGGAGGCACAGATACGCAGTATTTT.

In its sample, this clone was seen once. This chain joins TRBV29-1 and TRBJ1-2; D is unclear. The CDR3 has 11 residues. Trimming pared 0 bases from V and 8 bases from J, leaving 7 bases between. Germline V gene sequence: CDR1 SQVTM, CDR2 ANQGSEA. The CDR3 loop is CSVEDPGGYTF. CDR3 coding DNA: TGCAGCGTTGAAGACCCGGGGGGCTACACCTTC. Supplemented by reference TRBV29-1 and TRBJ1-2, the full variable domain reads SAVISQKPSRDICQRGTSLTIQCQVDSQVTMMFWYRQQPGQSLTLIATANQGSEATYESGFVIDKFPISRPNLTFSTLTVSNMSPEDSSIYLCSVEDPGGYTFGSGTRLTVV.

The chain combines TRBV28 with TRBJ2-1, with a tentative D call TRBD2 (6 bases). Per the germline V gene, CDR1 is MDHEN and CDR2 is SYDVKM. The CDR3 totals 14 residues. Between the trimmed V and J ends, which lost 3 bases and 5 bases, there was a span of 11 bases. CDR3 nucleotide sequence: TGTGCCAGCAGTTTGGAGCGGGTTGACAATGAGCAGTTCTTC. Its protein product is CASSLERVDNEQFF.

The J gene is TRBJ2-1, the V gene TRBV2; TRBD2 aligns across 11 bases. V shed 4 bases and J 10 bases; nucleotides not matched to a gene: 12. Germline-derived CDR1 and CDR2 are SNHLY and FYNNEI. The CDR3 is 16 residues long. The CDR3 loop reads CASSGEVAGGPGEQFF. For the CDR3, the DNA is TGTGCCAGCAGTGGAGAAGTAGCGGGAGGGCCAGGCGAGCAGTTCTTC.